Sequencing of this T cell receptor beta chain was carried out in a study of blood T cell repertoires in COVID-19 (TCRdb year 2020). In the study overall: The collaborator samples originated in the United States, Italy and Spain and spanned the acute and convalescent phases of COVID-19. Subjects who had been exposed to COVID-19, were actively infected with it, or had recovered from it provided the deeply sampled blood TCRbeta repertoires that made up the dataset. The prospective study material was composed of cDNA or gDNA derived from T cells, B-cell-depleted T cells, or PBMCs. The repertoires were released in a freely available public database intended as a resource for research on the immune response to SARS-CoV-2. Samples came from the ongoing ImmuneRACE study (first 160 participants) plus 1,254 subjects from 6 global collaborators. Where available, HLA class I and class II types were taken from metadata supplied by the sample provider and were not determined by assay-based typing. Nearly every sample came with metadata listing a de-identified subject ID, COVID-19 status, age in years and sex.

The immunoSEQ Assay, a bias-controlled multiplex PCR, was used to amplify TCRbeta CDR3 regions from genomic DNA. The paper's data handling went like this. The number of nucleated cells in each sample was estimated by amplification of reference gene primers within the assay. To quantify the absolute abundance of each unique TCRbeta CDR3 rearrangement, sequence reads were collapsed and filtered. For each sample, productive Simpson clonality was calculated as the square root of Simpson's diversity index over productive rearrangements. TCRdb holds this immuneACCESS table with in-frame rearrangements only. Some clones are missing; in checked studies, unresolved V genes explain under half, and the rest has no known cause. V and J calls plus clone size are reproduced from that table; the DNA served to infer D and trimming. This sample lists 90,000 to 120,000 clones; around 89% were detected once. The biggest ten clones account for under 5.5% of the sample.

Overall results and qualifications from the work: How much clinical and demographic metadata was included differed by source and by participant, and the metadata was provided uncurated.

Each collaborating institution followed its own protocols to collect whole blood in K2EDTA tubes. Collaborator samples were shipped for TCRbeta analysis as frozen whole blood, isolated PBMCs, or DNA extracted from either sample type. For this clone: There is no known antigen for this receptor. Base-call qualities are not available, and no considerably larger clone is one nucleotide away.

Including cysteine and phenylalanine, the CDR3 has 15 amino acids. Just the 45-base CDR3 DNA is kept, in frame starting at base 1. Trimming takes 5 bases off V and 8 bases off J; junction bases not matched to a gene: 11. For CDR1 and CDR2, the germline V gene lists SGHAT and FQNNGV. Sequencing was done on a sample of peripheral blood. The origin of this receptor is a man aged 35-49 years with active or convalescent COVID-19. The V and J genes are TRBV11-2 and TRBJ2-3, with 9 bases aligning to TRBD1. CDR3 sequence: CASSILSTGGSTQYF. The DNA sequence is given as TGTGCCAGCAGCATCCTAAGTACAGGGGGCAGTACGCAGTATTTT.